This T cell receptor (beta chain) was sequenced in a study of breast tumors, draining lymph nodes, adjacent tissues. Study results and caveats: The data were judged consistent with most tumor T cells coming from lymph node and expanding in tumor.

Germline V CDR1 and CDR2: SGHRS, YFSETQ. The CDR3 covers 16 residues. With 7 bases removed from V and 0 bases from J, the gap between germline ends came to 20 bases. This clonotype occurred many times. Its antigen is undetermined. Breast cancer patients provided tissue from their axillary draining lymph nodes. One entry per CDR3 protein, called by TCRdb with MiXCR from the multiplex PCR reads. The data contain over 150,000 distinct CDR3 sequences, around a third of them singletons. This clonotype originated in a female donor with breast cancer. Some clones in this sample may be carry-over from other donors' samples. This chain connects TRBV5-1 to TRBJ2-7; D is possibly TRBD1 (6 bases). The sequencing input was axillary lymph node tissue. Written as DNA, the CDR3 is TGCGCCAGCGGTAAGGGGGATTGGCGAAGCTCCTACGAGCAGTACTTC. This encodes CASGKGDWRSSYEQYF.